Each of the 10 T cell receptor beta chains below was sequenced from the same sample in a study of cytomegalovirus exposure and HLA in healthy donors. The primer mix had 60 Vbeta and 13 Jbeta primers. TCRdb's table, derived via immunoSEQ multiplex PCR, lists solely in-frame clones and lacks some. The sample includes around 190,000 clones, around 87% of them seen just once. Material: PBMCs. These receptors were taken from a woman aged 18 to 35 in good health and CMV-seronegative.

The chain employs TRBV10-2 and TRBJ2-7; TRBD2 matches 7 bases. The CDR3 is 15 residues long. The germline V gene encodes CDR1 WSHSY and CDR2 SAAADI. V trimming: 4 bases; J trimming: 2 bases; junction bases outside the gene matches: 8. The CDR3 region is CASSVGGGSPYEQYF. The CDR3, as DNA: TGCGCCAGCAGTGTCGGCGGGGGTTCCCCCTACGAGCAGTACTTC.

The rearrangement links TRBV5-1 to TRBJ1-1, with D unresolved. This CDR3 contains 14 residues. The germline gives CDR1 SGHRS, CDR2 YFSETQ. Trimming pared 5 bases from V and 4 bases from J, leaving 15 bases between. DNA for the CDR3: TGCGCCAGCAGTCCCGTTACCCTGAGCACTGAAGCTTTCTTT. Translated: CASSPVTLSTEAFF.

The chain uses TRBV19 and TRBJ2-5, with 7 bases identical to TRBD1. CDR1 LNHDA and CDR2 SQIVND come from the germline V gene (reference sequence). With 11 bases clipped from V and 5 bases from J, the junction kept 5 bases outside the gene matches. The CDR3 extends over 11 amino acids. The CDR3 DNA follows: TGTGCCTCGGGACAGACGGAGACCCAGTACTTC. It specifies CASGQTETQYF. Together with reference TRBV19 and TRBJ2-5, the CDR3 gives the full variable domain: DGGITQSPKYLFRKEGQNVTLSCEQNLNHDAMYWYRQDPGQGLRLIYYSQIVNDFQKGDIAEGYSVSREKKESFPLTVTSAQKNPTAFYLCASGQTETQYFGPGTRLLVL.

J is TRBJ1-2 and V is TRBV4-1; D perhaps matches TRBD1 (5 bases). Trimming took 3 bases from V and 4 from J, leaving 21 bases between them. CDR3 length: 17 amino acids. The germline V gene has CDR1 MGHRA and CDR2 YSYEKL. CDR3 protein: CASSHHLRGREGYGYTF. The CDR3 DNA sequence: TGCGCCAGCAGCCATCACTTAAGGGGCAGGGAGGGCTATGGCTACACCTTC.

In this sample, this clone turned up a few times. The rearrangement uses TRBV6-1 and TRBJ1-2; 7 bases align to TRBD1. With 7 bases clipped from V and 8 bases from J, the junction kept 16 bases outside the gene matches. The germline gives CDR1 MNHNS, CDR2 SASEGT. This CDR3 is 15 amino acids long. CDR3 protein: CASKSGFRGSAGYTF. The CDR3 bases are TGTGCCAGCAAGAGTGGATTCAGGGGGTCGGCGGGCTACACCTTC.

J is TRBJ1-6 and V is TRBV4-1; D unclear. CDR1 and CDR2 from the germline V gene are MGHRA and YSYEKL. The length of the CDR3 is 17 residues. Trimming removed 0 bases at V and 6 bases at J, with 15 bases between. CDR3 coding DNA: TGCGCCAGCAGCCAAGATCTACCGAGTAGCCGTAATTCACCCCTCCACTTT. It is translated as CASSQDLPSSRNSPLHF.

The V and J genes are TRBV5-6 and TRBJ1-5; possible D gene TRBD1, 6 bases. This CDR3 is 16 amino acids long. The V gene lost 4 bases and the J gene lost 3 bases, with 17 bases spanning the gap. The germline V gene has CDR1 SGHDT and CDR2 YYEEEE. The DNA of the CDR3 is TGTGCCAGCAGCGGACCGGACAGAAGCCTCAATCAGCCCCAGCATTTT. Amino acid sequence: CASSGPDRSLNQPQHF. Using reference TRBV5-6 and TRBJ1-5 for the parts outside the CDR3, the full variable domain is DAGVTQSPTHLIKTRGQQVTLRCSPKSGHDTVSWYQQALGQGPQFIFQYYEEEERQRGNFPDRFSGHQFPNYSSELNVNALLLGDSALYLCASSGPDRSLNQPQHFGDGTRLSIL.

V usage is TRBV7-9 and J usage is TRBJ2-1, with TRBD2 identical over 8 bases. Looked up from germline, CDR1 is SEHNR and CDR2 is FQNEAQ (reference sequence). V dropped 6 bases and J dropped 8; count of bases not matched to a gene: 15. The CDR3 is made up of 16 amino acids. CDR3 sequence: CASRAEVAGRSDEQFF. The DNA for the CDR3 is TGTGCCAGCAGAGCCGAGGTAGCGGGGAGGTCCGATGAGCAGTTCTTC. Filled out from reference TRBV7-9 and TRBJ2-1, the complete variable domain reads DTGVSQNPRHKITKRGQNVTFRCDPISEHNRLYWYRQTLGQGPEFLTYFQNEAQLEKSRLLSDRFSAERPKGSFSTLEIQRTEQGDSAMYLCASRAEVAGRSDEQFFGPGTRLTVL.

The chain links TRBV6-1 to TRBJ1-4; 10 nucleotides match TRBD1. Germline CDR1 is MNHNS and CDR2 is SASEGT. The V and J ends lost 6 bases and 8 bases, in that order; junction bases with no gene match: 6. The CDR3 consists of 14 residues. The CDR3 nucleotides read TGTGCCAGCAGGACCGGGACAGGGGTCGAAAAACTGTTTTTT. Protein: CASRTGTGVEKLFF.

V is TRBV27 and J is TRBJ1-5; D possibly corresponds to TRBD1 (6 bases). CDR1 and CDR2 (germline): MNHEY, SMNVEV (reference sequence). V dropped 4 bases and J dropped 2 bases, with 15 bases sitting between them. The CDR3 has 16 amino acids. CDR3 nucleotide sequence: TGTGCCAGCAGTTCGACCCCACAGGGAGGCAATCAGCCCCAGCATTTT. Amino acids: CASSSTPQGGNQPQHF.